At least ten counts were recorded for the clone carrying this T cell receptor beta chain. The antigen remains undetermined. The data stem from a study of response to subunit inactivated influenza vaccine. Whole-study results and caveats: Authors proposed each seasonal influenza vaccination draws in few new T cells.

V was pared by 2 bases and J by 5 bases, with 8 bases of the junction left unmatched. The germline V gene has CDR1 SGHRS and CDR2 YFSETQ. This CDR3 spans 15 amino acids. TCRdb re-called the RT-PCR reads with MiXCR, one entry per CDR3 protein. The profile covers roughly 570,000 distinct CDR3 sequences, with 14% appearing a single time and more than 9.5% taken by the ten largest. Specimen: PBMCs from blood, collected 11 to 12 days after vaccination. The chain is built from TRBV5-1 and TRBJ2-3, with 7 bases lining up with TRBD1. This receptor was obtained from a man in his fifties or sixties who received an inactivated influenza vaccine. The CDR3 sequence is CASSFRQGFGDTQYF. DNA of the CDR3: TGCGCCAGCAGCTTCCGACAGGGTTTCGGAGATACGCAGTATTTT.